This record covers a single T cell receptor beta chain. This sequence may be a read error, since a much larger clone differs from it by one base. Germline CDR1 and CDR2: MNHNS and SASEGT. The V gene end was trimmed by 7 bases and the J gene end by 3 bases; junction bases not matched to a gene: 3. CDR3 size: 13 residues. Described time point: patch test 1, 2 weeks after DPC sensitization. Treatment reported: therapeutic diphenylcyclopropenone sensitization with weekly scalp DPC. The sample is drawn from a study of human T cells and chemical hapten exposure. Study summary: DPC (0.01%) was patch tested on the upper back and read at 6 days.

TCRdb passed the RACE reads through MiXCR, listing each CDR3 protein once. The sample carries about 380,000 distinct CDR3 sequences, approximately 5.1% recorded once. This chain uses TRBV6-1 with TRBJ1-5, with 7 nucleotides matching TRBD1. The sample consisted of whole blood, taken in connection with sensitization to the hapten diphenylcyclopropenone (DPC). This receptor was identified in a woman in her forties or fifties with alopecia areata. Some clones in this sample may be carry-over from other donors' samples. The CDR3 region has the DNA TGTGCCAGCATGGGACAGCTCAATCAGCCCCAGCATTTT. Its translation: CASMGQLNQPQHF.